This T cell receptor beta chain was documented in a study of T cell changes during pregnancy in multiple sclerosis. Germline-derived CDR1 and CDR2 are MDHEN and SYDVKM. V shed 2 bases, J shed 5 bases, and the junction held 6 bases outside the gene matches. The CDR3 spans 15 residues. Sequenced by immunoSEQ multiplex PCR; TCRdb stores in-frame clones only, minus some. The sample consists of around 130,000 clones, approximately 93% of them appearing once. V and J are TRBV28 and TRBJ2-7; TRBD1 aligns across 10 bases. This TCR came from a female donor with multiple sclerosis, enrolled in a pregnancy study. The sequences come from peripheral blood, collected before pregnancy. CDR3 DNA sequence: TGTGCCAGCAGTTTAGACGGGACAGGGGCCCACGAGCAGTACTTC. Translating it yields CASSLDGTGAHEQYF. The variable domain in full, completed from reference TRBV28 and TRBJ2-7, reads DVKVTQSSRYLVKRTGEKVFLECVQDMDHENMFWYRQDPGLGLRLIYFSYDVKMKEKGDIPEGYSVSREKKERFSLILESASTNQTSMYLCASSLDGTGAHEQYFGPGTRLTVT.